This TCR beta chain was profiled in a study of T cells after yellow fever vaccination. Study summary: Preparation used SMART-Seq v4 Ultra Low Input for the low-cell-number fractions. Study conclusions and caveats: Though it reached lower strength, the secondary response hit its peak faster, day 5 versus 15.

TCRdb fed the 5' RACE reads into MiXCR, producing one record per CDR3 protein. The table includes 120,000 or so distinct CDR3 sequences, roughly 10% detected once. Germline loops: CDR1 SGHNT, CDR2 YYREEE (reference sequence). This CDR3 has 15 amino acids. V lost 0 bases, J lost 3 bases, and 11 bases lay in between. Concerning this clonotype: Antigen: not known.

This chain connects TRBV5-4 to TRBJ2-3; no reliable D call. The clonotype originates from a man aged 18 to 30 who received the YFV17D yellow fever vaccine. The material sequenced was CD8+ T cells sorted from PBMCs, taken on the day of the yellow fever booster vaccination. The CDR3, as DNA: TGTGCCAGCAGCTTGGGGGAAGGCACGACAGATACGCAGTATTTT. This gives the protein CASSLGEGTTDTQYF.